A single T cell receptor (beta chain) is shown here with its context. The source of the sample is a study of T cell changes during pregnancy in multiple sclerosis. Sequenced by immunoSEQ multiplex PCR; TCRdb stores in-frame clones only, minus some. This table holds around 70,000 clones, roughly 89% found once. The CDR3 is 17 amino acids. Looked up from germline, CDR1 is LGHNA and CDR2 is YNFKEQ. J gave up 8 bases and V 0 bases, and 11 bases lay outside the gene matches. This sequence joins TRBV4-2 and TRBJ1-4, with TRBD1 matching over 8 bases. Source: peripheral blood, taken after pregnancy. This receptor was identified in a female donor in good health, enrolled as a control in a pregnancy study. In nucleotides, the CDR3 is TGTGCCAGCAGCCAAGAAGAGGCAGGGGGCGCCGGGGAAAAACTGTTTTTT. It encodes CASSQEEAGGAGEKLFF.